These 9 T cell receptor beta chains were all obtained from the same sample, sequenced in a study of T cells in Graves' hyperthyroidism and ophthalmopathy. TCR beta CDR3 region amplification was performed from RNA transcripts. During a first-round RT-PCR of the TCR CDR3, the HTBI primer set was used. MiXCR, run by TCRdb on the multiplex PCR reads, gives a single entry per CDR3 protein. The sample lists under 650,000 distinct CDR3 sequences, 15% to 20% occurring once. The sample taken for sequencing was blood. All receptors derive from a woman aged 30 to 39 with Graves' hyperthyroidism.

This clonotype was counted a few times. The CDR3 bases are TGTGCCAGCAGCTCCCGTAGCGGGAGGGGCTACAATGAGCAGTTCTTC. It yields the protein CASSSRSGRGYNEQFF. This chain uses TRBV7-8 with TRBJ2-1, with 11 bases lining up with TRBD2. The CDR3 totals 16 residues. The germline V gene has CDR1 SGHVS and CDR2 FQNEAQ. After removal of 4 bases from V and 3 bases from J, the junction contained 5 bases not matched to a gene.

This sequence joins TRBV6-2 or TRBV6-3 and TRBJ2-4; the match to TRBD1 covers 10 bases. J lost 15 bases, V lost 4 bases, and 9 bases had no gene match. Germline CDR1 reads MNHEY; CDR2 reads SVGEGT. CDR3 size: 13 residues. CDR3 nucleotides: TGTGCCAGCAGTTTCTCGACAGGGGGCGAAGGGTACTTC. Translation gives CASSFSTGGEGYF.

This clonotype was seen more than once but under ten times. The chain carries TRBV2 and TRBJ2-5, with unresolved D. Germline lookup yields CDR1 SNHLY and CDR2 FYNNEI. The V gene lost 4 bases and the J gene lost 3 bases, with 6 bases spanning the gap. The CDR3 is made up of 12 amino acids. CDR3 sequence (DNA): TGTGCCAGCAGTGGGCTAAAAGAGACCCAGTACTTC. This sequence encodes CASSGLKETQYF.

This clonotype was seen ten or more times. This sequence joins TRBV7-9 and TRBJ2-7; 9 nucleotides align to TRBD2. This CDR3 region has 17 residues. Unmatched junction bases numbered 12, after V lost 2 bases and J lost 4 bases. Germline loops: CDR1 SEHNR, CDR2 FQNEAQ (reference sequence). The CDR3 DNA follows: TGTGCCAGCAGCTTATACGGCCAGACTAGCGGCAGTTACGAGCAGTACTTC. Amino acids: CASSLYGQTSGSYEQYF. The variable domain in full, with the rest retrieved from reference TRBV7-9 and TRBJ2-7, is DTGVSQNPRHKITKRGQNVTFRCDPISEHNRLYWYRQTLGQGPEFLTYFQNEAQLEKSRLLSDRFSAERPKGSFSTLEIQRTEQGDSAMYLCASSLYGQTSGSYEQYFGPGTRLTVT.

The CDR3 nucleotides are TGTGCCAGCAGTTTAGATACAGGGACTGTGGGCTACACCTTC. Translation: CASSLDTGTVGYTF. The chain is built from TRBV12-3 or TRBV12-4 and TRBJ1-2; D might be TRBD1 (6 bases). V was clipped by 1 base and J by 8 bases, with 14 bases between them. The CDR3 is 14 amino acids.

Many counts were recorded for this clonotype. The chain recombines TRBV27 with TRBJ2-3; tentative D call: TRBD2 (6 bases). The CDR3 spans 16 residues. Deletions cut 6 bases from V and 5 bases from J, with 21 bases between. The germline V gene encodes CDR1 MNHEY and CDR2 SMNVEV (reference sequence). The CDR3 DNA is TGTGCCAGCAGCAAGGGACTCCTAAAAAGAGGAGATACGCAGTATTTT. Translation gives CASSKGLLKRGDTQYF.

This clonotype was observed a few times. V is TRBV28 and J is TRBJ2-2; D remains ambiguous. This CDR3 is built from 13 residues. Germline loops: CDR1 MDHEN, CDR2 SYDVKM. Between the trimmed V and J ends, which lost 5 bases and 4 bases, there was a span of 8 bases. CDR3 nucleotides: TGTGCCAGCAGTGGAGTCAGCACCGGGGAGCTGTTTTTT. Encoded protein: CASSGVSTGELFF.

This rearrangement joins TRBV6-5 to TRBJ1-4, with 7 nucleotides matching TRBD1. Germline CDR1 reads MNHEY; CDR2 reads SVGAGI. CDR3 length: 13 residues. J was trimmed by 8 bases and V by 8 bases; bases with no gene match: 8. The CDR3 sequence: CASGKGAREKLFF. The CDR3 region has the DNA TGTGCCAGCGGAAAGGGGGCTCGGGAAAAACTGTTTTTT.

This clonotype occurred many times. The chain combines TRBV7-2 with TRBJ2-1; tentative D call: TRBD2 (5 bases). Per germline, CDR1 SGHTA and CDR2 FQGNSA. The CDR3 runs 12 residues. V was clipped by 5 bases and J by 9 bases, with 11 bases between them. The CDR3 protein is CASSPKRVEQFF. The DNA of the CDR3 is TGTGCCAGCAGCCCGAAGAGGGTTGAGCAGTTCTTC. The full variable domain, rest sourced from reference TRBV7-2 and TRBJ2-1, is GAGVSQSPSNKVTEKGKDVELRCDPISGHTALYWYRQSLGQGLEFLIYFQGNSAPDKSGLPSDRFSAERTGGSVSTLTIQRTQQEDSAVYLCASSPKRVEQFFGPGTRLTVL.